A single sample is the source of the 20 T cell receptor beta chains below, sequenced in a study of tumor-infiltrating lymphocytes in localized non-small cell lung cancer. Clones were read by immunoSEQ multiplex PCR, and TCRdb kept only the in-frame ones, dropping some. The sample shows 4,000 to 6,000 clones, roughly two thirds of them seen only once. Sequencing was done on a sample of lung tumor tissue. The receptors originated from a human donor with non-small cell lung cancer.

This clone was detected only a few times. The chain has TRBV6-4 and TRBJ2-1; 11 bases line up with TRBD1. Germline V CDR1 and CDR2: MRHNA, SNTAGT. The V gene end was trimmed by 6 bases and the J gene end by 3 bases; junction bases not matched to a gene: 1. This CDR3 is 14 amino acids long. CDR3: CASSGTGGYNEQFF. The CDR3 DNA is TGTGCCAGCAGCGGGACAGGGGGCTACAATGAGCAGTTCTTC.

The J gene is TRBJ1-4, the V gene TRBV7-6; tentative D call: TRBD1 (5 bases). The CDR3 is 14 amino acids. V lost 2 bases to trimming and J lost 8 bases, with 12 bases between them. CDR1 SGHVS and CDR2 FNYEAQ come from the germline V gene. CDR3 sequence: CASSLRDGIEKLFF. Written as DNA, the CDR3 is TGTGCCAGCAGCTTAAGGGACGGTATCGAAAAACTGTTTTTT.

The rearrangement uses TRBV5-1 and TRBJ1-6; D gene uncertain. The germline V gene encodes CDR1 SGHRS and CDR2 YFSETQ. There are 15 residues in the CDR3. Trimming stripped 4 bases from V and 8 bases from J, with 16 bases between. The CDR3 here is CASSLLAGGYSPLHF. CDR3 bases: TGCGCCAGCAGCCTCCTCGCGGGAGGGTATTCACCCCTCCACTTT.

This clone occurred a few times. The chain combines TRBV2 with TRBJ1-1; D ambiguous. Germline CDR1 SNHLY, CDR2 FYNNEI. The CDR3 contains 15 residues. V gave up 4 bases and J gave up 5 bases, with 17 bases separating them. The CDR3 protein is CASSGGWGSGTEAFF. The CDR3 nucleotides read TGTGCCAGCAGTGGGGGTTGGGGATCTGGAACTGAAGCTTTCTTT.

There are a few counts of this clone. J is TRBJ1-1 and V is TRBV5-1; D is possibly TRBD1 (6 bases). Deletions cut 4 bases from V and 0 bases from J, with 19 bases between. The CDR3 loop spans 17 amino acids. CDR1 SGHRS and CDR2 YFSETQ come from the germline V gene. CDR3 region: CASSHGRGPLLNTEAFF. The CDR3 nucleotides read TGCGCCAGCAGCCACGGCAGGGGTCCCCTCCTGAACACTGAAGCTTTCTTT. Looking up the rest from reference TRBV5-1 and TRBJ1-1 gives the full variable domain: KAGVTQTPRYLIKTRGQQVTLSCSPISGHRSVSWYQQTPGQGLQFLFEYFSETQRNKGNFPGRFSGRQFSNSRSEMNVSTLELGDSALYLCASSHGRGPLLNTEAFFGQGTRLTVV.

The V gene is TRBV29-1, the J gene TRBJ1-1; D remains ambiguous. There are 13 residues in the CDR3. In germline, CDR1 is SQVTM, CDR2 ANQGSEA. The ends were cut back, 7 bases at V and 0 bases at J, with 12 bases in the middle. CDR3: CSAHSEMNTEAFF. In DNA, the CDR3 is TGCAGCGCCCACAGCGAAATGAACACTGAAGCTTTCTTT.

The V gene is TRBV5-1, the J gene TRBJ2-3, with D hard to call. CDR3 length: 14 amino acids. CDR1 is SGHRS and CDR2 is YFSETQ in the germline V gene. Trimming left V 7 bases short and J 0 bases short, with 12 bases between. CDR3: CASSGGSSTDTQYF. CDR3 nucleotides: TGCGCCAGCTCCGGTGGGTCTAGCACAGATACGCAGTATTTT.

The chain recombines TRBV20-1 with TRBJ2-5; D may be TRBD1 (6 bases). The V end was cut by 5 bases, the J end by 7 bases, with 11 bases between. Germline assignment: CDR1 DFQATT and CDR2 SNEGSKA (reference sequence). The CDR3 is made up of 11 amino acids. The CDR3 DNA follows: TGCAGTGCTTACCGACAGGCGACCCAGTACTTC. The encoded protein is CSAYRQATQYF.

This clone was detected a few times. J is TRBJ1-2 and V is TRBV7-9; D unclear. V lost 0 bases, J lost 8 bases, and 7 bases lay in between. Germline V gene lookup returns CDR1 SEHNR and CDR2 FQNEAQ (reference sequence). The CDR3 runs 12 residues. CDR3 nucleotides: TGTGCCAGCAGCTTAGCCAGGCCGGGCTACACCTTC. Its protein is CASSLARPGYTF.

The chain's CDR3 is CASTMTLKYEKLFF. In nucleotides, the CDR3 is TGTGCCAGCACCATGACTCTGAAGTACGAAAAACTGTTTTTT. This chain joins TRBV11-2 and TRBJ1-4, with D uncertain. In germline, CDR1 is SGHAT, CDR2 FQNNGV. The CDR3 covers 14 residues. Trimming removed 7 bases from V and 8 bases from J, with 17 bases in between.

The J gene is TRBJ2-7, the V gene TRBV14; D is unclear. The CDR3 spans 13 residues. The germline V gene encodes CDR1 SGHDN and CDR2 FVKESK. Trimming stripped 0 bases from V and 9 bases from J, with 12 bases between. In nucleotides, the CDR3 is TGTGCCAGCAGCCAAGACTATCACCCCGGGCAGTACGTC. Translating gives CASSQDYHPGQYV.

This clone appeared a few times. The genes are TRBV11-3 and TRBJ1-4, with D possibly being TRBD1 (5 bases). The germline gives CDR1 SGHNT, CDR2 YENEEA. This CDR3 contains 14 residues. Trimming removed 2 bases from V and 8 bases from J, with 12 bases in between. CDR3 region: CASSLRDGIEKLFF. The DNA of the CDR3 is TGTGCCAGCAGCTTAAGGGACGGTATCGAAAAACTGTTTTTT.

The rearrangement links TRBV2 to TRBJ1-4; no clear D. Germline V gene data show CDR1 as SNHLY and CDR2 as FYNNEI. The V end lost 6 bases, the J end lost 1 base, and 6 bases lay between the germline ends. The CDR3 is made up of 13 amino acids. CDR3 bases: TGTGCCAGCAGGAGACAAACTAATGAAAAACTGTTTTTT. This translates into CASRRQTNEKLFF.

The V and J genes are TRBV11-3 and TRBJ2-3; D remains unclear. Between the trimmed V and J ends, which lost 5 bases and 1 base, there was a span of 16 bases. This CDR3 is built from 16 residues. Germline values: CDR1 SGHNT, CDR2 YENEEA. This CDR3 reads CASSPRIGTGTDTQYF. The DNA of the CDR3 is TGTGCCAGCAGCCCCCGGATCGGAACGGGCACAGATACGCAGTATTTT.

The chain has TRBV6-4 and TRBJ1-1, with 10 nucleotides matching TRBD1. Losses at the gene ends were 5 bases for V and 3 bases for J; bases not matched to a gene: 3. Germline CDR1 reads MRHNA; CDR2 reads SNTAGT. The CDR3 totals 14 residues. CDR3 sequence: CASSQGTGDTEAFF. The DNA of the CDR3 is TGTGCCAGCAGTCAAGGGACAGGGGACACTGAAGCTTTCTTT.

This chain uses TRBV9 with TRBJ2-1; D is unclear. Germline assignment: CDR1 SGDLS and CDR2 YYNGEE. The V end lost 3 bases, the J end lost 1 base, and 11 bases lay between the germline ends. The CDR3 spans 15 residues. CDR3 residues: CASSATTGSYNEQFF. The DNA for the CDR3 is TGTGCCAGCAGCGCCACCACTGGGTCCTACAATGAGCAGTTCTTC.

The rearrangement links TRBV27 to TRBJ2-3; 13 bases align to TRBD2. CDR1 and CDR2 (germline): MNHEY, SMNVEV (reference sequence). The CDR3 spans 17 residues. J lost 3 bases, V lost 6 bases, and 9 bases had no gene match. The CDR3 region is CASRRRSGLAGTDTQYF. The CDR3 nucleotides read TGTGCCAGCAGACGTCGGTCGGGACTAGCGGGAACAGATACGCAGTATTTT.

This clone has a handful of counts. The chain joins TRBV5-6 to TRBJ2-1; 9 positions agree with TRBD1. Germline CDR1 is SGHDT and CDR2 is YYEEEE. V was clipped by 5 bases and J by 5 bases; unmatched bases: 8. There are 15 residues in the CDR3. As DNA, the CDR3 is TGTGCCAGCAGGCTCGGGACAGGGCCGAACAATGAGCAGTTCTTC. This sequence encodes CASRLGTGPNNEQFF.

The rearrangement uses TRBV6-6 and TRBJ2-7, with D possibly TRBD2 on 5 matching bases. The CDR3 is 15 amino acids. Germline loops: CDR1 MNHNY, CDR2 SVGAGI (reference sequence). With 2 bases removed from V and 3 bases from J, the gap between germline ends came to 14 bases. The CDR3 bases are TGTGCCAGCAGTTACGGTCCCCTGAGGGACTACGAGCAGTACGTC. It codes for CASSYGPLRDYEQYV.

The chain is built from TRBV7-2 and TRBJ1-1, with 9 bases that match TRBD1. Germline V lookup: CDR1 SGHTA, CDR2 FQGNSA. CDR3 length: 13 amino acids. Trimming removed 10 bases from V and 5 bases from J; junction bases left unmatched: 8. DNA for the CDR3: TGTGCCATCGACAGGGGGGCGAGGACTGAAGCTTTCTTT. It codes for CAIDRGARTEAFF. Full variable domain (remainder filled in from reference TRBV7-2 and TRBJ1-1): GAGVSQSPSNKVTEKGKDVELRCDPISGHTALYWYRQSLGQGLEFLIYFQGNSAPDKSGLPSDRFSAERTGGSVSTLTIQRTQQEDSAVYLCAIDRGARTEAFFGQGTRLTVV.